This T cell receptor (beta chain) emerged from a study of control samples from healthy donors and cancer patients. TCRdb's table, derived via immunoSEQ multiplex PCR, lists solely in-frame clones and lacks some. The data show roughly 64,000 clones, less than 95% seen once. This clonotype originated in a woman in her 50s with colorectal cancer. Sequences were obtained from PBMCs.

CDR3 nucleotide sequence: TGTGCCAGTGGGACAGGGCCAAATCAGCCCCAGCATTTT. Translating it yields CASGTGPNQPQHF. The chain combines TRBV19 with TRBJ1-5; 9 nucleotides align to TRBD1. Trimming at V came to 8 bases and at J to 4 bases, leaving 3 bases not matched to a gene. The CDR3 runs to 13 residues. Germline values: CDR1 LNHDA, CDR2 SQIVND (reference sequence).